This TCR beta chain was recovered during a study of blood T cell repertoires in COVID-19. Study-wide context: Samples representing acute and convalescent COVID-19 were sourced from the United States, Italy and Spain. The cDNA or gDNA used as material had been derived from T cells, B-cell-depleted T cells, or PBMCs.

How the authors handled the data: Estimation of nucleated cell counts relied on the amplification of reference gene primers. The table came from immunoSEQ multiplex PCR; TCRdb's copy has only in-frame clones and leaves some out. V, J and clone size are those of that table, while D and trimming were read from the DNA. The table includes over 600,000 clones, 75% to 90% detected once. Sequences were obtained from peripheral blood. The clonotype comes from a woman under 30 with acute or convalescent COVID-19.

In nucleotides, the CDR3 is TGTGCCAGCAACGCAGGGCTCAGCTATGGCTACACCTTC. Protein: CASNAGLSYGYTF. V is TRBV28 and J is TRBJ1-2; TRBD1 might be the D (5 bases). Deletions cut 7 bases from V and 4 bases from J, with 13 bases between. Germline V lookup: CDR1 MDHEN, CDR2 SYDVKM. The CDR3 spans 13 residues.